The source of this T cell receptor (beta chain) is a study of shared clonotypes between healthy human individuals. This clone was recorded once. Its antigen remains unidentified. Findings and limits, study-wide: It was observed that 5% to 6% of naive CD4 clonotypes were shared across a handful of donors. Depth of sequencing was expected to influence donor clonotype sharing.

CD45RO-negative, CCR7-selected cells formed the naive CD8 fraction, which excluded terminally differentiated effector memory CD45RA+ cells. Repertoires were generated with immunoSEQ multiplex PCR, while TCRdb's copy carries only in-frame clones and drops some. The data contain hundreds of thousands of clones, 95% to 96% of them singletons. Germline V gene lookup returns CDR1 MGHRA and CDR2 YSYEKL. CDR3 length equals 17 residues. Trimming took 2 bases from V and 3 from J; bases not matched to a gene: 9. This clonotype was sampled from a woman under 40 in good health. Sequencing input: naive CD8+ T cells sorted from blood. V and J are TRBV4-1 and TRBJ2-7; 11 bases fit TRBD2. The CDR3 loop reads CASSQTPPGTSGYEQYF. The DNA of the CDR3 is TGCGCCAGCAGCCAAACCCCTCCCGGGACTAGCGGCTACGAGCAGTACTTC.